The 20 T cell receptor beta chains below come from one sample, sequenced in a study of shared clonotypes between healthy human individuals. The method was immunoSEQ multiplex PCR; TCRdb's version includes in-frame clones alone and lacks a portion of them. Of 1.4 million to 1.5 million clones listed, 96% are singletons. The sequenced sample consisted of naive CD4+ T cells sorted from blood. As for subset: CD45RA+ positively selected. These receptors were obtained from a man aged 25 to 45 in good health.

The rearrangement joins TRBV7-8 to TRBJ2-2; D is undetermined. The CDR3 spans 15 residues. V dropped 5 bases and J dropped 5 bases, with 15 bases sitting between them. Germline values: CDR1 SGHVS, CDR2 FQNEAQ. In DNA form, the CDR3 reads TGTGCCAGCAGCCCCAATTCTAGTAGTACCGGGGAGCTGTTTTTT. Translation: CASSPNSSSTGELFF.

This chain uses TRBV19 with TRBJ2-1, with D possibly being TRBD1 or TRBD2 (5 bases each). The V gene lost 3 bases and the J gene lost 9 bases, with 12 bases spanning the gap. This CDR3 is built from 13 residues. Germline V gene sequence: CDR1 LNHDA, CDR2 SQIVND (reference sequence). CDR3 residues: CASSIWGSPEQFF. CDR3 in DNA: TGTGCCAGTAGTATCTGGGGGAGTCCTGAGCAGTTCTTC.

The chain uses TRBV6-6 and TRBJ2-7; unclear D gene. V was clipped by 5 bases and J by 6 bases, with 20 bases between them. CDR1 MNHNY and CDR2 SVGAGI come from the germline V gene (reference sequence). The CDR3 contains 15 residues. In DNA, the CDR3 is TGTGCCAGCAGTCGCTCCGGTACGCACGATACCGAGCAGTACTTC. This translates into CASSRSGTHDTEQYF.

On this clone itself: The sample holds other DNA sequences that translate to the same CDR3. The rearrangement uses TRBV5-1 and TRBJ2-1; TRBD2 matches at 11 bases. Germline-derived CDR1 and CDR2 are SGHRS and YFSETQ. The CDR3 has 15 residues. Trimming cost V 3 bases and J 5 bases; bases outside gene matches: 4. The CDR3 DNA follows: TGCGCCAGCAGCTGGGGACTAGCGGACCACAATGAGCAGTTCTTC. Its protein is CASSWGLADHNEQFF.

This clone came up once. The V call is TRBV5-1, the J call TRBJ2-5; TRBD2 is a possible D gene (6 bases). This CDR3 has 15 amino acids. The ends were cut back, 0 bases at V and 2 bases at J, with 11 bases in the middle. Germline CDR1 reads SGHRS; CDR2 reads YFSETQ. The CDR3 DNA follows: TGCGCCAGCAGCTTGGCCCGGGACTGGCAAGAGACCCAGTACTTC. Protein sequence: CASSLARDWQETQYF.

The V call is TRBV28, the J call TRBJ2-2, with D uncertain. Looked up from germline, CDR1 is MDHEN and CDR2 is SYDVKM. The CDR3 length is 15 residues. V lost 4 bases to trimming and J lost 0 bases, with 9 bases between them. CDR3 sequence reads: CASSSPGANTGELFF. DNA of the CDR3: TGTGCCAGCAGTTCCCCCGGCGCGAACACCGGGGAGCTGTTTTTT.

The J gene is TRBJ2-7, the V gene TRBV9; D unresolved. The V end was cut by 1 base, the J end by 0 bases, with 11 bases between. CDR3 length equals 15 residues. CDR1 is SGDLS and CDR2 is YYNGEE in the germline V gene. In DNA, the CDR3 is TGTGCCAGCAGCGTATCTCATGCCAGCTCCTACGAGCAGTACTTC. Protein sequence: CASSVSHASSYEQYF.

The chain uses TRBV7-2 and TRBJ1-2; D unresolved. Trimming took 2 bases from V and 8 from J, leaving 18 bases between them. This CDR3 contains 15 residues. Germline V CDR1 and CDR2: SGHTA, FQGNSA. The DNA for the CDR3 is TGTGCCAGCAGCTTATATCTGAATAAGGGAGGAGGCTACACCTTC. The encoded protein is CASSLYLNKGGGYTF.

The chain carries TRBV10-3 and TRBJ2-3; 7 bases fit TRBD2. CDR3 length: 14 amino acids. Looked up from germline, CDR1 is ENHRY and CDR2 is SYGVKD. Losses at the gene ends were 10 bases for V and 2 bases for J; bases not matched to a gene: 9. Here the CDR3 DNA reads TGTGCCACCACTAGCGAACCATCCACAGATACGCAGTATTTT. It codes for CATTSEPSTDTQYF.

The rearrangement links TRBV11-2 to TRBJ2-2, with a possible D match to TRBD1 (6 bases). Germline CDR1 is SGHAT and CDR2 is FQNNGV. Between the trimmed V and J ends, which lost 4 bases and 2 bases, there was a span of 11 bases. This CDR3 spans 15 amino acids. As DNA, the CDR3 is TGTGCCAGCAGCTCACAGGGCTATAACACCGGGGAGCTGTTTTTT. It specifies CASSSQGYNTGELFF.

This chain connects TRBV19 to TRBJ2-1; 7 bases agree with TRBD2. Germline V CDR1 and CDR2: LNHDA, SQIVND (reference sequence). Germline trimming cut 7 bases from V and 5 bases from J; bases unmatched to any gene: 14. The CDR3 is made up of 16 amino acids. CDR3 DNA sequence: TGTGCCAGTACCAGACTAGCACCCAAGGGTAACAATGAGCAGTTCTTC. As protein: CASTRLAPKGNNEQFF.

CDR3 in amino acids: CASIRSAGELFF. The CDR3 DNA reads TGTGCCAGCATCCGGAGCGCCGGGGAGCTGTTTTTT. The chain combines TRBV6-1 with TRBJ2-2; D ambiguous. The V gene lost 7 bases and the J gene lost 6 bases, with 9 bases spanning the gap. The CDR3 has 12 residues. Germline V gives CDR1 MNHNS, CDR2 SASEGT.

The chain employs TRBV9 and TRBJ2-1; D is possibly TRBD2 (7 bases). CDR3 length equals 16 residues. The germline gives CDR1 SGDLS, CDR2 YYNGEE. V was shortened by 3 bases and J by 4 bases, with 17 bases between the two germline ends. The chain's CDR3 is CASSGGPSGIYNEQFF. CDR3 coding DNA: TGTGCCAGCAGCGGGGGGCCCAGCGGGATTTACAATGAGCAGTTCTTC.

The CDR3 protein is CASSASRSNEKLFF. The CDR3 region has the DNA TGTGCCAGCTCAGCCAGCAGATCTAATGAAAAACTGTTTTTT. The chain joins TRBV18 to TRBJ1-4; D remains ambiguous. Trimming shortened V by 5 bases and J by 3 bases, and 10 bases separated the two germline ends. The CDR3 sequence is 14 residues long. CDR1 KGHSH and CDR2 LQKENI come from the germline V gene.

The rearrangement links TRBV7-2 to TRBJ2-1; TRBD2 matches 9 bases. V shed 2 bases, J shed 10 bases, and the junction held 3 bases outside the gene matches. The length of the CDR3 is 13 residues. CDR1 SGHTA and CDR2 FQGNSA come from the germline V gene. This CDR3 is CASSLNLAGEQFF. Here the CDR3 DNA reads TGTGCCAGCAGCTTAAATCTAGCGGGAGAGCAGTTCTTC.

The V and J genes are TRBV15 and TRBJ2-1; weak D call: TRBD1 (6 bases). Trimming stripped 0 bases from V and 4 bases from J, with 10 bases between. CDR1 is LNHNV, CDR2 YYDKDF, per germline (reference sequence). The CDR3 length is 15 residues. The DNA of the CDR3 is TGTGCCACCAGCAGAGACAGGGGTGGATACAATGAGCAGTTCTTC. Translation gives CATSRDRGGYNEQFF.

V is TRBV19 and J is TRBJ2-3; 7 bases match TRBD2. Germline trimming cut 3 bases from V and 3 bases from J; bases unmatched to any gene: 6. The CDR3 extends over 15 amino acids. Germline V lookup: CDR1 LNHDA, CDR2 SQIVND (reference sequence). In DNA, the CDR3 is TGTGCCAGTAGTATTTCGGCGGGAGTTACAGATACGCAGTATTTT. Translating gives CASSISAGVTDTQYF.

The chain carries TRBV10-3 and TRBJ2-1; TRBD2 aligns across 10 bases. Unmatched junction bases numbered 14, after V lost 11 bases and J lost 4 bases. Germline CDR1 ENHRY, CDR2 SYGVKD. There are 16 residues in the CDR3. The chain's CDR3 is CAVLAGAKGRYNEQFF. Written as DNA, the CDR3 is TGTGCCGTCCTAGCGGGAGCTAAGGGACGGTACAATGAGCAGTTCTTC.

This clone was recorded only once. The chain joins TRBV5-6 to TRBJ1-1; no clear D. The CDR3 spans 13 residues. Germline CDR1 reads SGHDT; CDR2 reads YYEEEE. Trimming left V 5 bases short and J 1 base short, with 9 bases between. CDR3 in amino acids: CASREFANTEAFF. CDR3 bases: TGTGCCAGCAGGGAGTTCGCGAACACTGAAGCTTTCTTT.

The rearrangement links TRBV14 to TRBJ2-1; 12 bases line up with TRBD2. J was trimmed by 8 bases and V by 1 base; bases with no gene match: 9. Germline V CDR1 and CDR2: SGHDN, FVKESK. CDR3 length: 17 amino acids. Written as DNA, the CDR3 is TGTGCCAGCAGCCAAGGACCTAGCGGGAGGGCCCTCTATGAGCAGTTCTTC. Translating it yields CASSQGPSGRALYEQFF.